What follows describes a single T cell receptor (beta chain). This receptor's antigen is unknown. Per-nucleotide qualities are absent, and no much larger clonotype sits a single base away. The sample belongs to a study of blood T cell repertoires in COVID-19 (dated by TCRdb to about 2020). With respect to the entire study: Samples from collaborators originated in the United States, Italy and Spain and spanned both the acute and convalescent phases of COVID-19. The prospective study material was composed of cDNA or gDNA derived from T cells, B-cell-depleted T cells, or PBMCs. Deeply sampled blood TCRbeta repertoires from subjects exposed to, actively infected with, or recovered from COVID-19 were included in the dataset. A freely available public database, intended as a resource for researchers studying the immune response to SARS-CoV-2, is where the repertoires were released. The samples were drawn from the first 160 participants of the ongoing ImmuneRACE study and from under 1,500 subjects provided by 6 global collaborators. Nearly every sample came with metadata listing a de-identified subject ID, COVID-19 status, age in years and sex. Where HLA class I and class II types were available, the types were taken from metadata supplied by the sample provider, not from assay-based typing.

Collaborating institutions collected whole blood in K2EDTA tubes following their own protocols. For TCRbeta analysis, collaborators shipped samples in one of three forms: frozen whole blood, isolated PBMCs, or DNA extracted from either of those sample types. Results the study describes overall, beyond this receptor: The amount of clinical and demographic metadata varied by source and participant and was provided uncurated.

The immunoSEQ Assay, a bias-controlled multiplex PCR, was used to amplify TCRbeta CDR3 regions from genomic DNA. In the paper's pipeline: Within the assay, amplification of reference gene primers was used to estimate how many nucleated cells each sample contained. To quantify the absolute abundance of each unique TCRbeta CDR3 rearrangement, sequence reads were collapsed and filtered. Productive Simpson clonality was computed per sample as the square root of Simpson's diversity index over productive rearrangements. Entries here come from immuneACCESS through TCRdb and include only in-frame sequences with V and J called. Some clones fail to appear in such tables; in the studies checked, an unresolved V gene covers under half of the shortfall, and the cause of the remainder is unknown. V and J calls and clone size follow that table, whereas D and trimming were derived from the DNA. The sample data list around 65,000 clones, and around 86% of these were observed just once. The biggest ten clones account for about 14% of the sample.

In the germline V gene (reference sequence), CDR1 corresponds to SGHNT and CDR2 to YYREEE. From the cysteine through the phenylalanine, the CDR3 covers 14 amino acids. Only CDR3 DNA is held: 42 bases, read in frame from base 1. After removal of 4 bases from V and 5 bases from J, the junction retains 5 bases not matched to a gene. Rearrangement joined TRBV5-4 to TRBJ2-7; 11 of the junction bases match TRBD2. The receptor was isolated from a human donor in a cohort sampled during active COVID-19. Sequencing was done on a sample of peripheral blood. The CDR3 reads as follows: CASSMGLAVHEQYF. DNA sequence: TGTGCCAGCAGCATGGGACTAGCGGTGCACGAGCAGTACTTC.